This T cell receptor beta chain is from a study of blood T cell repertoires in COVID-19. Whole-study context: Samples came from the United States, Italy and Spain, spanning acute and convalescent COVID-19. T cells, B-cell-depleted T cells, or PBMCs supplied cDNA or gDNA.

In this sample, this clone turned up once. V was clipped by 3 bases and J by 0 bases, with 15 bases between them. Germline values: CDR1 SGHRS, CDR2 YFSETQ. This CDR3 comprises 16 residues. Per the original data handling: Amplification of reference gene primers was used by the study to estimate nucleated cell counts. The method was immunoSEQ multiplex PCR; TCRdb's version includes in-frame clones alone and lacks a portion of them. V and J calls and clone size follow that table, whereas D and trimming were derived from the DNA. The sample holds around 260,000 clones, about 89% seen once. The chain carries TRBV5-1 and TRBJ1-1; a possible D gene is TRBD1 (5 bases). The TCR originated in a young man with acute or convalescent COVID-19. Sequenced: peripheral blood. CDR3 coding DNA: TGCGCCAGCAGCTCCCCGATGGGGGACTTGAACACTGAAGCTTTCTTT. This codes for CASSSPMGDLNTEAFF. Variable domain in full (rest from reference TRBV5-1 and TRBJ1-1): KAGVTQTPRYLIKTRGQQVTLSCSPISGHRSVSWYQQTPGQGLQFLFEYFSETQRNKGNFPGRFSGRQFSNSRSEMNVSTLELGDSALYLCASSSPMGDLNTEAFFGQGTRLTVV.